This T cell receptor (beta chain) was documented in a study of beta chain features in type 1 diabetes. The investigators reverse transcribed all of the isolated RNA, so they sequenced expressed TCRB transcripts. Profiled with immunoSEQ multiplex PCR; TCRdb holds only in-frame clones, not every one. The sample has approximately 240,000 clones, more than 15% seen once; the top ten hold 0.08% to 0.095%. The V gene's germline CDR1 is SGHRS and CDR2 YFSETQ. The CDR3 sequence is 15 residues long. The V end was cut by 0 bases, the J end by 2 bases, with 8 bases between. For this clone: Its target is unknown.

Notes on the study in general: When Type 1 diabetes patients were examined, their TCRB CDR3s proved moderately but significantly shorter in all four CD4+ subsets.

The sequenced material came from naive CD4+ T cells from blood. The V call is TRBV5-1, the J call TRBJ2-2; D is ambiguous. This sequence was found in a young man with type 1 diabetes. The CDR3 loop reads CASSLGQTNTGELFF. CDR3 in DNA: TGCGCCAGCAGCTTGGGGCAGACAAACACCGGGGAGCTGTTTTTT. Full variable domain (outside the CDR3, taken from reference TRBV5-1 and TRBJ2-2): KAGVTQTPRYLIKTRGQQVTLSCSPISGHRSVSWYQQTPGQGLQFLFEYFSETQRNKGNFPGRFSGRQFSNSRSEMNVSTLELGDSALYLCASSLGQTNTGELFFGEGSRLTVL.